These 11 T cell receptor beta chains originate from one sample sequenced in a study of OX40 agonist ivuxolimab in advanced cancers. Method: immunoSEQ multiplex PCR; TCRdb's copy keeps in-frame clones and lacks some. The sample lists some 130,000 clones, about 92% seen once, with roughly 0.94% in the top ten. The sequencing here drew on CD4+ or CD8+ T cells sorted from blood, taken in a trial of the OX40 agonist ivuxolimab. These receptors all come from an adult with an advanced solid tumor such as melanoma, head and neck, liver or kidney cancer.

This clone occurred a few times. The J gene is TRBJ1-2, the V gene TRBV7-2; no clear D gene. CDR1 is SGHTA, CDR2 FQGNSA, per germline. The CDR3 has 15 amino acids. Trimming shortened V by 1 base and J by 2 bases, and 11 bases separated the two germline ends. CDR3 DNA: TGTGCCAGCAGCTTAGTTTCGGCGGTAAACTATGGCTACACCTTC. Translating it yields CASSLVSAVNYGYTF.

As DNA, the CDR3 is TGTGCCAGTAGTCTAGGGACAGGCGGGCAGCCCCAGCATTTT. The encoded protein is CASSLGTGGQPQHF. V gene TRBV19 combines with J gene TRBJ1-5; 8 positions agree with TRBD1. V shed 5 bases, J shed 7 bases, and the junction held 7 bases outside the gene matches. CDR1 and CDR2 (germline): LNHDA, SQIVND (reference sequence). The CDR3 has 14 amino acids. The full variable domain, rest sourced from reference TRBV19 and TRBJ1-5, is DGGITQSPKYLFRKEGQNVTLSCEQNLNHDAMYWYRQDPGQGLRLIYYSQIVNDFQKGDIAEGYSVSREKKESFPLTVTSAQKNPTAFYLCASSLGTGGQPQHFGDGTRLSIL.

This clone was detected only once. The chain combines TRBV5-1 with TRBJ2-5, with 13 positions matching TRBD2. Trimming at V came to 2 bases and at J to 5 bases, leaving 12 bases not matched to a gene. CDR1 is SGHRS and CDR2 is YFSETQ in the germline V gene. The CDR3 contains 18 residues. CDR3 sequence: CASSLGLAGVKMGETQYF. CDR3 DNA sequence: TGCGCCAGCAGCTTAGGACTAGCGGGGGTCAAGATGGGGGAGACCCAGTACTTC. The variable domain in full, with the rest retrieved from reference TRBV5-1 and TRBJ2-5, is KAGVTQTPRYLIKTRGQQVTLSCSPISGHRSVSWYQQTPGQGLQFLFEYFSETQRNKGNFPGRFSGRQFSNSRSEMNVSTLELGDSALYLCASSLGLAGVKMGETQYFGPGTRLLVL.

The chain has TRBV5-6 and TRBJ1-1, with D uncertain. The CDR3 loop spans 14 amino acids. CDR1 is SGHDT, CDR2 YYEEEE, per germline. Trimming took off 1 base at V and 1 base at J, with 8 bases between the two ends. CDR3 residues: CASSLRVGNTEAFF. The CDR3 DNA reads TGTGCCAGCAGCTTGCGAGTCGGGAACACTGAAGCTTTCTTT.

The V call is TRBV2, the J call TRBJ1-2; a possible D gene is TRBD1 (5 bases). The CDR3 loop spans 14 amino acids. Per the germline V gene, CDR1 is SNHLY and CDR2 is FYNNEI. Trimming shortened V by 1 base and J by 4 bases, and 10 bases separated the two germline ends. This CDR3 reads CASSEVGTLYGYTF. DNA of the CDR3: TGTGCCAGCAGTGAAGTAGGGACCCTCTATGGCTACACCTTC. Using reference TRBV2 and TRBJ1-2 for the parts outside the CDR3, the full variable domain is EPEVTQTPSHQVTQMGQEVILRCVPISNHLYFYWYRQILGQKVEFLVSFYNNEISEKSEIFDDQFSVERPDGSNFTLKIRSTKLEDSAMYFCASSEVGTLYGYTFGSGTRLTVV.

The J gene is TRBJ2-7, the V gene TRBV6-5; D may match TRBD1 or TRBD2 (5 bases each). In germline, CDR1 is MNHEY, CDR2 SVGAGI. CDR3 length: 16 residues. Trimming removed 4 bases at V and 2 bases at J, with 18 bases between. CDR3 loop: CASSSLLRDGPYEQYF. In DNA, the CDR3 is TGTGCCAGCAGTTCTTTGCTCCGGGACGGGCCCTACGAGCAGTACTTC.

V and J are TRBV28 and TRBJ1-4; 7 bases are a match to TRBD1. Unmatched junction bases numbered 8, after V lost 6 bases and J lost 4 bases. CDR1 and CDR2 from the germline V gene are MDHEN and SYDVKM. The CDR3 is made up of 15 amino acids. The CDR3 is CASSRAGGFNEKLFF. The CDR3 DNA is TGTGCCAGCAGCCGAGCAGGGGGTTTTAATGAAAAACTGTTTTTT.

V is TRBV28 and J is TRBJ1-6, with 8 bases that match TRBD1. Germline CDR1 reads MDHEN; CDR2 reads SYDVKM. There are 13 residues in the CDR3. V lost 8 bases, J lost 5 bases, and 2 bases stayed unmatched. The CDR3 here is CASQGANNSPLHF. The CDR3 region has the DNA TGTGCCAGCCAGGGGGCGAATAATTCACCCCTCCACTTT.

The chain combines TRBV18 with TRBJ1-5; D not resolved. The CDR3 extends over 12 amino acids. Trimming took 0 bases from V and 15 from J, leaving 12 bases between them. CDR1 KGHSH and CDR2 LQKENI come from the germline V gene. In DNA, the CDR3 is TGTGCCAGCTCACCACCGGGCGGAGGGTGGCATTTT. It codes for CASSPPGGGWHF.

The J gene is TRBJ1-5, the V gene TRBV6-5, with a possible D match to TRBD1 (5 bases). This CDR3 has 15 residues. The ends were cut back, 4 bases at V and 6 bases at J, with 16 bases in the middle. The V gene's germline CDR1 is MNHEY and CDR2 SVGAGI. CDR3 coding DNA: TGTGCCAGCAGTTTACAGGTGGGGAGGGGTCAGCCCCAGCATTTT. Its protein product is CASSLQVGRGQPQHF.

The V gene is TRBV7-9, the J gene TRBJ2-7; TRBD2 matches at 10 bases. In germline, CDR1 is SEHNR, CDR2 FQNEAQ (reference sequence). The V segment lost 4 bases and the J segment 2 bases; nucleotides outside the gene matches: 5. CDR3 length: 15 residues. The CDR3 is CASSSRAGGPYEQYF. In DNA form, the CDR3 reads TGTGCCAGCAGCTCCCGAGCGGGAGGGCCCTACGAGCAGTACTTC. The full variable domain, in which reference TRBV7-9 and TRBJ2-7 provide the parts outside the CDR3, is DTGVSQNPRHKITKRGQNVTFRCDPISEHNRLYWYRQTLGQGPEFLTYFQNEAQLEKSRLLSDRFSAERPKGSFSTLEIQRTEQGDSAMYLCASSSRAGGPYEQYFGPGTRLTVT.